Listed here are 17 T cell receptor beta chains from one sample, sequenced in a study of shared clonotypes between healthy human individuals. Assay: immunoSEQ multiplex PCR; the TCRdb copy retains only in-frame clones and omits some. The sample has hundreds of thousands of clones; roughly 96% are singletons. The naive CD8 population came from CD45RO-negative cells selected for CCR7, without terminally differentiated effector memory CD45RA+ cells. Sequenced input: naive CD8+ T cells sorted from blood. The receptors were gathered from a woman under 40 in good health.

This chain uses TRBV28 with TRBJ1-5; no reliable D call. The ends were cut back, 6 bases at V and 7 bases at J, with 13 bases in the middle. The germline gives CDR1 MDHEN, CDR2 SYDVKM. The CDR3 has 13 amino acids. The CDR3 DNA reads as TGTGCCAGCAGGACGATGGGTGGGCAGCCCCAGCATTTT. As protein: CASRTMGGQPQHF.

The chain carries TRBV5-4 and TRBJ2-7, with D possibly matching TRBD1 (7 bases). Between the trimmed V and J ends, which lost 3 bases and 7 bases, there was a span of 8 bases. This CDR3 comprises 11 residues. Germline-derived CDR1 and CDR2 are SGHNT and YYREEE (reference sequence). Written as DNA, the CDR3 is TGTGCCAGCAGCTCAGGGGGGGAGCAGTACTTC. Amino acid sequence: CASSSGGEQYF.

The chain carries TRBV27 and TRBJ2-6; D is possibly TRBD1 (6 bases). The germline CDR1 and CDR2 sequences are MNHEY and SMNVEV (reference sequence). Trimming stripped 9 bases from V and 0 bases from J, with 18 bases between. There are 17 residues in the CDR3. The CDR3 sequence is CASAPRDTGSGANVLTF. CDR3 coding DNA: TGTGCCAGTGCGCCGAGGGACACAGGCTCTGGGGCCAACGTCCTGACTTTC.

In DNA form, the CDR3 reads TGTGCCAGCAGTTACGGGACAGGGTTTGTTACTGAAGCTTTCTTT. Amino acid sequence: CASSYGTGFVTEAFF. This chain uses TRBV28 with TRBJ1-1; 9 bases match TRBD1. The CDR3 totals 15 residues. Germline assignment: CDR1 MDHEN and CDR2 SYDVKM. V gave up 4 bases and J gave up 5 bases; unmatched junction bases: 8.

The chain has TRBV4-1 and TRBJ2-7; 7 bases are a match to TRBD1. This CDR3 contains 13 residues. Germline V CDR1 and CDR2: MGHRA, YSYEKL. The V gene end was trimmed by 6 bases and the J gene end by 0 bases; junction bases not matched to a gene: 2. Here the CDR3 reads CASRRTGSYEQYF. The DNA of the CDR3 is TGCGCCAGCAGGCGGACAGGCTCCTACGAGCAGTACTTC.

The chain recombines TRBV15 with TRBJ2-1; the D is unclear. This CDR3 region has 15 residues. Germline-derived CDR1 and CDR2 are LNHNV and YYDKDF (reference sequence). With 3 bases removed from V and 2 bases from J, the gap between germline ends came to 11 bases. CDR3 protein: CATSSRVGTYNEQFF. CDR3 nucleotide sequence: TGTGCCACCAGCAGTCGCGTGGGGACCTACAATGAGCAGTTCTTC.

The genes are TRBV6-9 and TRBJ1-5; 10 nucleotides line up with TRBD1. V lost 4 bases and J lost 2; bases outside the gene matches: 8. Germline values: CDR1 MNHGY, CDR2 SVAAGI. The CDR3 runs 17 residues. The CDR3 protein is CASSLKDRGGGNQPQHF. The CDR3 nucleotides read TGTGCCAGCAGTTTAAAGGACAGGGGGGGCGGCAATCAGCCCCAGCATTTT.

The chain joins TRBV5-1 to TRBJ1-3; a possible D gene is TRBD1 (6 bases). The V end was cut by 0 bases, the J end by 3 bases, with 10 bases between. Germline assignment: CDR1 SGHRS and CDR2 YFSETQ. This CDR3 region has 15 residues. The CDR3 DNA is TGCGCCAGCAGCTTGGAGTCAGGGGTTGGAAACACCATATATTTT. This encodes CASSLESGVGNTIYF.

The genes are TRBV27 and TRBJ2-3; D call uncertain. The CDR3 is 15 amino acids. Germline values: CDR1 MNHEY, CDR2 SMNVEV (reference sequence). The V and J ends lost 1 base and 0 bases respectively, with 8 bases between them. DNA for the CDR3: TGTGCCAGCAGTTTATATTTCGCTAGCACAGATACGCAGTATTTT. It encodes CASSLYFASTDTQYF.

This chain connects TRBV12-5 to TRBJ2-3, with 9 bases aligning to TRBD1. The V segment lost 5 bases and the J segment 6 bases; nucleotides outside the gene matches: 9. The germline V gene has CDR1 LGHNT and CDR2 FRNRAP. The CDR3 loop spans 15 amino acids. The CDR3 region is CASGRTGESADTQYF. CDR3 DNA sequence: TGTGCTAGTGGTAGGACAGGGGAGTCGGCGGATACGCAGTATTTT.

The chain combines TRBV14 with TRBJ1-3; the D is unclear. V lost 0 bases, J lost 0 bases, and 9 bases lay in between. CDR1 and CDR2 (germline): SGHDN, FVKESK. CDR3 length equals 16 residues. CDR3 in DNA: TGTGCCAGCAGCCAAGAAGACCGATCCTCTGGAAACACCATATATTTT. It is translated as CASSQEDRSSGNTIYF.

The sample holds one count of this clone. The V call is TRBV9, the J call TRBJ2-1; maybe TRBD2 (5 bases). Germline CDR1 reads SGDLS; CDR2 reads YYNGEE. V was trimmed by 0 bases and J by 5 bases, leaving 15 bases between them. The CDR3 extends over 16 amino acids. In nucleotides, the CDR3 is TGTGCCAGCAGCGTAGTCCCCCGAAGAGGGAACAATGAGCAGTTCTTC. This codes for CASSVVPRRGNNEQFF.

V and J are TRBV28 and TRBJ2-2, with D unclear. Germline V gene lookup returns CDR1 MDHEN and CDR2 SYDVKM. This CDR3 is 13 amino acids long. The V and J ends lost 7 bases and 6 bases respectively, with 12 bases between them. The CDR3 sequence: CASTLHGSGELFF. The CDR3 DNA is TGTGCCAGCACCCTACACGGATCCGGGGAGCTGTTTTTT.

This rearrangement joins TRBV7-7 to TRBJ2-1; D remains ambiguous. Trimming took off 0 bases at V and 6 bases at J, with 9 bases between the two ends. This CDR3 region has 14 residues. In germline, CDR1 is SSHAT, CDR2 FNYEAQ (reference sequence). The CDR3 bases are TGTGCCAGCAGCTTAGCAGGGAAAAGCAATGAGCAGTTCTTC. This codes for CASSLAGKSNEQFF.

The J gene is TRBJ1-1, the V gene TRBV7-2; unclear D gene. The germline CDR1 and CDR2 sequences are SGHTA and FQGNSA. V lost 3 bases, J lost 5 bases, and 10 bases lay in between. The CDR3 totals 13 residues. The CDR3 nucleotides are TGTGCCAGCAGCTTGGGTTCCACGACTGAAGCTTTCTTT. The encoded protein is CASSLGSTTEAFF.

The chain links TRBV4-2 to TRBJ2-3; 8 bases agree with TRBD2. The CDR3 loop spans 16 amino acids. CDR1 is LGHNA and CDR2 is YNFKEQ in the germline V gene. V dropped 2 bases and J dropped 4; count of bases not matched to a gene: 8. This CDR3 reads CASSQRTGGTSDTQYF. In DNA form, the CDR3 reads TGTGCCAGCAGCCAAAGGACGGGAGGGACGTCAGATACGCAGTATTTT.

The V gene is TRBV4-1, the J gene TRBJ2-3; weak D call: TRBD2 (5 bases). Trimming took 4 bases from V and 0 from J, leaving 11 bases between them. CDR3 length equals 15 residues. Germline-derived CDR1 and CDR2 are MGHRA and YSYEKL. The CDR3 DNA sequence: TGCGCCAGCAGCCCACGGCGGGCTAGCACAGATACGCAGTATTTT. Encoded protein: CASSPRRASTDTQYF.